This entry concerns a single T cell receptor beta chain. Antigen specificity is unknown. Those with hyperthyroidism were 18 to 65 years old, newly diagnosed, and ill for under 2 months. Lactation, pregnancy, other autoimmune disease or uncontrolled infection led to exclusion of patients. This entry is derived from a study of T cells in Graves' hyperthyroidism and ophthalmopathy. The wider study: Peripheral blood was collected at initial diagnosis, before any treatment. General observations from the study: Ophthalmopathy was distinguished from stable hyperthyroidism by 13 V-J signatures.

This CDR3 has 11 residues. V lost 7 bases, J lost 8 bases, and 12 bases lay in between. Germline CDR1 is SQVTM and CDR2 is ANQGSEA. It was RNA transcripts that yielded the amplified TCR beta CDR3 regions. A first-round RT-PCR of the TCR CDR3 used the HTBI primer set. TCRdb analysed the multiplex PCR reads with MiXCR anew, one entry per CDR3 protein. The data contain 250,000 to 350,000 distinct CDR3 sequences, approximately 15% of them singletons. The sample was blood. The genes are TRBV29-1 and TRBJ2-1; D possibly uses TRBD1 or TRBD2 (6 bases each). The clonotype originates from a young man with Graves' hyperthyroidism. The CDR3 here is CSGSRGDEQFF. Written as DNA, the CDR3 is TGCAGCGGGTCGAGGGGGGATGAGCAGTTCTTC.